The entry that follows covers one T cell receptor beta chain sequence. The antigen remains unidentified. Within the sample, other DNA sequences also encode this same CDR3. V was cut by 4 bases and J by 4 bases, with 6 bases left in between. The CDR3 has 11 residues. The germline V gene has CDR1 SGHDT and CDR2 YYEEEE. Sorted-subset replicate PCRs used 200 ng of genomic DNA. This amount corresponded to 25,000 to 30,000 T cell genomes. Libraries were prepared by immunoSEQ multiplex PCR; TCRdb keeps only in-frame clonotypes and omits some of them. Among more than 2 million clones listed, roughly 93% were seen once. CD45RO-negative CD8 cells positively selected for CCR7 made up the naive population, which excluded terminally differentiated effector memory CD45RA+ cells. The data stem from a study of shared clonotypes between healthy human individuals. Study-level points and caveats: Clonotype sharing across several donors was observed for 4% to 6.5% of naive CD4 clonotypes.

The source is a man aged 18 to 29 in good health. Some clones in this sample may be carry-over from other donors' samples. Sequenced: naive CD8+ T cells from PBMCs. The rearrangement uses TRBV5-6 and TRBJ2-7; either TRBD1 or TRBD2 may fit D (5 bases each). CDR3 region: CASSGGYEQYF. The CDR3 DNA follows: TGTGCCAGCAGCGGGGGATACGAGCAGTACTTC.